Following are 8 T cell receptor beta chains from one sample sequenced in a study of blood T cells in healthy people across ages. Sample-barcoded 5' priming and a J-beta primer mix drove a second PCR of roughly 7 to 11 cycles. MiXCR, run by TCRdb on the 5' RACE reads, gives a single entry per CDR3 protein. The table lists 700,000 to 850,000 distinct CDR3 sequences, about 53% of them singletons. The sequencing sample was made of blood. These receptors came from an elderly man in good health.

The CDR3 is CAIKGTDHSGTQYF. In DNA, the CDR3 is TGTGCCATCAAAGGGACAGATCATTCGGGGACCCAGTACTTC. The chain links TRBV10-3 to TRBJ2-7; 7 bases align to TRBD1. The DNA end is a closer match to TRBJ2-5, so the J assignment may be wrong. Looked up from germline, CDR1 is ENHRY and CDR2 is SYGVKD. CDR3 size: 14 residues.

This clonotype was seen more than once but under ten times. The chain combines TRBV5-5 with TRBJ2-1; 10 bases match TRBD2. Germline V CDR1 and CDR2: SGHKS, YYEKEE (reference sequence). The ends lost 3 bases at V and 9 bases at J; junction bases unmatched: 6. The CDR3 consists of 14 residues. For the CDR3, the DNA is TGTGCCAGCAGCTCAGTAGCGGGAGGTCTTGAGCAGTTCTTC. It encodes CASSSVAGGLEQFF.

This sequence joins TRBV7-2 and TRBJ2-6; D is unresolved. V lost 6 bases to trimming and J lost 1 base, with 13 bases between them. CDR1 is SGHTA, CDR2 FQGNSA, per germline. This CDR3 spans 16 amino acids. CDR3 region: CASRESLESGANVLTF. CDR3 sequence (DNA): TGTGCCAGCAGAGAAAGCCTAGAGTCTGGGGCCAACGTCCTGACTTTC.

This chain joins TRBV27 and TRBJ2-3, with 11 bases matching TRBD1. V lost 3 bases to trimming and J lost 4 bases; unmatched junction nucleotides: 6. This CDR3 is built from 16 residues. Per the germline V gene, CDR1 is MNHEY and CDR2 is SMNVEV (reference sequence). CDR3 DNA sequence: TGTGCCAGCAGTTTTTTACGGACAGGGGGCGCAGATACGCAGTATTTT. It specifies CASSFLRTGGADTQYF.

In its sample, this clonotype was seen a few times. J is TRBJ1-2 and V is TRBV12-1. TRBV12-1 is given as a pseudogene. This CDR3 region has 13 residues. CDR3 sequence reads: CASYRAAAFGYTF. The CDR3, as DNA: TGTGCCAGCTACCGAGCGGCCGCTTTTGGCTACACCTTC.

This sequence joins TRBV29-1 and TRBJ2-7; the match to TRBD1 covers 9 bases. The CDR3 spans 12 residues. The V gene's germline CDR1 is SQVTM and CDR2 ANQGSEA. The J segment lost 3 bases and the V segment lost 7 bases, leaving 4 bases of the junction unmatched. CDR3 DNA sequence: TGCAGCGCAGGGACAGGGTTCTACGAGCAGTACTTC. Its translation: CSAGTGFYEQYF.

The V call is TRBV5-1, the J call TRBJ2-1, with 8 positions matching TRBD2. CDR3 size: 17 residues. Germline-derived CDR1 and CDR2 are SGHRS and YFSETQ. The J segment lost 4 bases and the V segment lost 3 bases, leaving 12 bases of the junction unmatched. CDR3 residues: CASSSSPLSGGYNEQFF. The CDR3 DNA sequence: TGCGCCAGCAGCTCATCCCCCCTAAGCGGGGGTTACAATGAGCAGTTCTTC.

This clonotype was counted ten times or more. V gene TRBV6-6 combines with J gene TRBJ2-5; no reliable D call. CDR1 and CDR2 from the germline V gene are MNHNY and SVGAGI (reference sequence). This CDR3 is built from 12 residues. V lost 0 bases and J 5 bases, leaving 4 bases between the germline ends. The CDR3 region has the DNA TGTGCCAGCAGTTACTCGAGTGAGACCCAGTACTTC. Residues: CASSYSSETQYF.